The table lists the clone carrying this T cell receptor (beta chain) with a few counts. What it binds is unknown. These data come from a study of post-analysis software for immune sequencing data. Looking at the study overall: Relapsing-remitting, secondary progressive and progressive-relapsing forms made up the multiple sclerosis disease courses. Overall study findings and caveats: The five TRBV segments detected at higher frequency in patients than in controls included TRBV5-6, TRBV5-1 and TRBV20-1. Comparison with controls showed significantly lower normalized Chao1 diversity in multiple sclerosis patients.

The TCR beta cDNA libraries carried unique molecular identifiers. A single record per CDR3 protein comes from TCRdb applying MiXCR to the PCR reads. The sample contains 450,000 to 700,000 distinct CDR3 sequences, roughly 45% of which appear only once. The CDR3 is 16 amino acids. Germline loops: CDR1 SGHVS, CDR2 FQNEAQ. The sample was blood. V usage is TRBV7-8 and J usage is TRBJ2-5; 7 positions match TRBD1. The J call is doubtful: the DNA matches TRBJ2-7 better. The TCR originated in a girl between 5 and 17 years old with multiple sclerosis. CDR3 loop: CASSFENDRVGYEQYF. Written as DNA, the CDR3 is TGTGCCAGCAGCTTCGAAAATGACAGGGTAGGGTACGAGCAGTACTTC.